The clone carrying this T cell receptor beta chain was recorded once. What it binds is not known. Germline CDR1 and CDR2: LNHDA and SQIVND (reference sequence). J lost 7 bases, V lost 5 bases, and 10 bases had no gene match. There are 15 residues in the CDR3. The data were produced by immunoSEQ multiplex PCR, yet TCRdb's version contains in-frame clones alone and is incomplete. The table records approximately 400,000 clones, around four fifths of them present only once. The record originates from a study of Ad26.COV2.S vaccination and SARS-CoV-2 variants. Treatment here: some 20 received Ad26.COV2.S at low or high dose, single or two shots; several received placebo; per-sample allocation not given. Samples came from day 63 after the first vaccine or placebo injection. It was Wuhan-strain SARS-CoV-2 spike that the Ad26 vaccine vector expressed. Study-wide results and caveats: Measurement of non-spike TCR breadth gave similar results in vaccine and placebo recipients.

The receptor comes from a person aged 18-60 years who received the Ad26.COV2.S COVID-19 vaccine or a placebo. This sample comprised peripheral blood, obtained in a trial of Ad26.COV2.S vaccine versus placebo. The genes are TRBV19 and TRBJ1-2; 10 nucleotides agree with TRBD1. CDR3 DNA: TGTGCCAGTAGTGCACGGACAGGGGGAGGCCGTGGCTACACCTTC. Protein: CASSARTGGGRGYTF.